This T cell receptor beta chain was identified in a study of blood T cell repertoires in COVID-19. Study in general: Sources were T cells, B-cell-depleted T cells, or PBMCs; the material itself was cDNA or gDNA.

Methods used by the authors: Amplification from reference gene primers served as the basis for estimated nucleated cell counts. Clones were sequenced by immunoSEQ multiplex PCR, and TCRdb holds only the in-frame ones, with some missing. The DNA was the basis for D and trimming; V, J and clone size are from that table. The repertoire consists of about 94,000 clones, with approximately 84% occurring once and the leading ten covering about 6.3%. Per the germline V gene, CDR1 is SQVTM and CDR2 is ANQGSEA. V dropped 7 bases and J dropped 5; count of bases not matched to a gene: 14. This CDR3 is built from 15 residues.

The sequence was obtained from a man aged 55 to 70 with acute or convalescent COVID-19. V is TRBV29-1 and J is TRBJ2-5; 9 positions match TRBD1. Sequencing used peripheral blood. Here the CDR3 reads CSGGDRGSVGETQYF. In DNA form, the CDR3 reads TGCAGCGGGGGAGACAGGGGGTCCGTGGGTGAGACCCAGTACTTC.